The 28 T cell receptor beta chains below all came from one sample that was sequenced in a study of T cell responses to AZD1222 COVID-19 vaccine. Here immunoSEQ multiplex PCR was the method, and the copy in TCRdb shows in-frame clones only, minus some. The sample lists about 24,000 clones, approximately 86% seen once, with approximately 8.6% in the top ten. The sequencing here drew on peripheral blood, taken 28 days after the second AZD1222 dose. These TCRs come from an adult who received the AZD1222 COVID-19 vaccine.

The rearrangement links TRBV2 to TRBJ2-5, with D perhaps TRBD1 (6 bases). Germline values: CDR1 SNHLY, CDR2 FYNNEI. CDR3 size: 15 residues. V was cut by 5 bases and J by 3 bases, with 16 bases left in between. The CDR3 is CASSWSRGMEETQYF. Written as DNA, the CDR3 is TGTGCCAGCAGTTGGTCCAGGGGAATGGAAGAGACCCAGTACTTC.

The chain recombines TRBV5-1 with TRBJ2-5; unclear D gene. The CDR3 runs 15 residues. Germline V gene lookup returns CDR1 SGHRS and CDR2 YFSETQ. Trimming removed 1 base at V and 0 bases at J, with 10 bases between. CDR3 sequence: CASSLRSSYQETQYF. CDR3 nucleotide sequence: TGCGCCAGCAGCTTGAGGTCTAGTTACCAAGAGACCCAGTACTTC.

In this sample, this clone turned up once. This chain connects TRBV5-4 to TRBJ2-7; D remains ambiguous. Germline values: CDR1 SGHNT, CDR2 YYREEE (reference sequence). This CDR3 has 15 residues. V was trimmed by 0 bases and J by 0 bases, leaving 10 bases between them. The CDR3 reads CASSLGGSLSYEQYF. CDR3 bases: TGTGCCAGCAGCTTGGGGGGTTCCCTCTCCTACGAGCAGTACTTC.

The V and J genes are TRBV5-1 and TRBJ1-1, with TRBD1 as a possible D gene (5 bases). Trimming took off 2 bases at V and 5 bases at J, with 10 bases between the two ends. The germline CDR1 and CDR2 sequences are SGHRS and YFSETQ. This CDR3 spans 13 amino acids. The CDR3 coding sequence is TGCGCCAGCAGCTTACAGGTTAGGACTGAAGCTTTCTTT. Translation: CASSLQVRTEAFF.

The CDR3 DNA sequence: TGTGCCAGCAGTTCACAGGGTATTTCCCCCTACGAGCAGTACTTC. Protein product: CASSSQGISPYEQYF. This chain connects TRBV27 to TRBJ2-7; D is possibly TRBD1 (6 bases). The V and J ends lost 4 bases and 2 bases respectively, with 15 bases between them. The CDR3 totals 15 residues. Germline V gives CDR1 MNHEY, CDR2 SMNVEV (reference sequence).

In nucleotides, the CDR3 is TGTGCCAGCAGTTCCTCAAGAGGAAAACTGTTTTTT. Its protein is CASSSSRGKLFF. The V gene is TRBV6-5, the J gene TRBJ1-4; D unresolved. Germline assignment: CDR1 MNHEY and CDR2 SVGAGI. Trimming cost V 4 bases and J 10 bases, with 10 bases left between them. The CDR3 is 12 residues long.

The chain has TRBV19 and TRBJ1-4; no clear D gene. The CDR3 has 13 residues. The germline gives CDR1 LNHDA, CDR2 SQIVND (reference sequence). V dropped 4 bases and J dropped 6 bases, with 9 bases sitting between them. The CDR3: CASSRDRDEKLFF. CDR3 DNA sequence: TGTGCCAGTAGTAGGGATCGGGATGAAAAACTGTTTTTT.

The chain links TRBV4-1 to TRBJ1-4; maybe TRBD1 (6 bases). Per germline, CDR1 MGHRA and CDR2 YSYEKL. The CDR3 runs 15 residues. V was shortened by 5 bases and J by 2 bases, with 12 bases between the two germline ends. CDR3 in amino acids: CASSFTGSTNEKLFF. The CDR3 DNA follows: TGCGCCAGCAGCTTCACAGGGTCCACTAATGAAAAACTGTTTTTT.

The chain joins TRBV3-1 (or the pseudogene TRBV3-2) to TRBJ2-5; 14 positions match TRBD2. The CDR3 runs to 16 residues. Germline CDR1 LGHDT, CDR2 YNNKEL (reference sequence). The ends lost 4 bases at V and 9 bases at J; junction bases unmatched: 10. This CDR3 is CASSLRTSGGWRAQYF. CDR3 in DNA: TGTGCCAGCAGCCTTCGGACTAGCGGGGGGTGGAGGGCCCAGTACTTC.

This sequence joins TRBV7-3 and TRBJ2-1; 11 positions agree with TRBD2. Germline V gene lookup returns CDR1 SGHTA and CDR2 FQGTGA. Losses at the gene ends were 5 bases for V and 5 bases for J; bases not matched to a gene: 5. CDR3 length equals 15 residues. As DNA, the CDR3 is TGTGCCAGCAGCGTGGGGACTAGCGGAAACAATGAGCAGTTCTTC. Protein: CASSVGTSGNNEQFF.

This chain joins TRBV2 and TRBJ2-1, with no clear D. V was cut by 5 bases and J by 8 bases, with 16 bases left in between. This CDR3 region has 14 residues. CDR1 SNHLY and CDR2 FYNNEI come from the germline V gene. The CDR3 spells CASSPRLLPDEQFF. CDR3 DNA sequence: TGTGCCAGCAGTCCCCGGCTTCTTCCCGATGAGCAGTTCTTC.

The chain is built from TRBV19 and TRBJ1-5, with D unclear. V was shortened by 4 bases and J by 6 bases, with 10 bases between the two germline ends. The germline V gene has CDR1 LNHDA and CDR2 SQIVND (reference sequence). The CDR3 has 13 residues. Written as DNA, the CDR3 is TGTGCCAGTAGTACCCAGGAAACTCAGCCCCAGCATTTT. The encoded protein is CASSTQETQPQHF.

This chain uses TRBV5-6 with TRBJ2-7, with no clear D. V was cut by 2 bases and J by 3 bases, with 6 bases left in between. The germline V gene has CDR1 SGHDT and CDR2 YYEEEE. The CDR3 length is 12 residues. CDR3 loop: CASSLGNYEQYF. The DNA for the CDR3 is TGTGCCAGCAGCTTAGGTAACTACGAGCAGTACTTC.

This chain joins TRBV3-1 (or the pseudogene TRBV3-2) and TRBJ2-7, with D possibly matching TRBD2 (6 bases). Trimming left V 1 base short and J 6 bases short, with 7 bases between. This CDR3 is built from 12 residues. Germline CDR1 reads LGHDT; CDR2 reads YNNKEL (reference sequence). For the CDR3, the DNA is TGTGCCAGCAGCCAAGTCGGGGGCGAGCAGTACTTC. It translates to CASSQVGGEQYF.

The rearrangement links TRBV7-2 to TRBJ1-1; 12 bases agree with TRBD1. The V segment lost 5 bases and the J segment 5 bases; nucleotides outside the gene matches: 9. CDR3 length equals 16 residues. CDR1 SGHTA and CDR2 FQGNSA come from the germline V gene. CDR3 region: CASSPRVGQGATEAFF. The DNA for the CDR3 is TGTGCCAGCAGCCCACGAGTGGGACAGGGGGCGACTGAAGCTTTCTTT.

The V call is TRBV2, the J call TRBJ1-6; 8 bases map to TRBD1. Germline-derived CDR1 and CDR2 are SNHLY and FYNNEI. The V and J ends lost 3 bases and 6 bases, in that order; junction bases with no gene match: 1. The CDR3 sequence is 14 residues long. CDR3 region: CASSEGQANSPLHF. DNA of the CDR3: TGTGCCAGCAGTGAGGGACAGGCTAATTCACCCCTCCACTTT.

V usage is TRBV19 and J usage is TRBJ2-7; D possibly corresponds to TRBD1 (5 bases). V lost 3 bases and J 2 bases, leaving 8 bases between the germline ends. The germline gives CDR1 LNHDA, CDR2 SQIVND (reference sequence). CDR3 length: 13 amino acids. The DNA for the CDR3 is TGTGCCAGTAGTATGGGGCTAGCCTACGAGCAGTACTTC. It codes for CASSMGLAYEQYF.

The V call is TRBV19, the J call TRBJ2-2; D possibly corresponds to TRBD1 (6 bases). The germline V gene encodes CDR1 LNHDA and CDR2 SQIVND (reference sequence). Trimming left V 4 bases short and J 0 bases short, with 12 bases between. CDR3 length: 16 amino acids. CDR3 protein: CASSSQGNANTGELFF. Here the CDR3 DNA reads TGTGCCAGTAGTAGCCAGGGGAATGCGAACACCGGGGAGCTGTTTTTT.

Here the CDR3 DNA reads TGTGCCAGCAGCTTAGGGACAGGGGCCTATGGCTACACCTTC. Protein sequence: CASSLGTGAYGYTF. V is TRBV7-9 and J is TRBJ1-2; 9 nucleotides agree with TRBD1. V was clipped by 1 base and J by 4 bases; unmatched bases: 1. Germline CDR1 reads SEHNR; CDR2 reads FQNEAQ (reference sequence). The CDR3 loop spans 14 amino acids.

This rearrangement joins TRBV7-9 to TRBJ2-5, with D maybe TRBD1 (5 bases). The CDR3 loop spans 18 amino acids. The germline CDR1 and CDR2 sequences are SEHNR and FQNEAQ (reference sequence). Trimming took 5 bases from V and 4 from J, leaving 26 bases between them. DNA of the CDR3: TGTGCCAGCAGCCCTGGGGTGGTAGGCAGGGTGAGGTCAGAGACCCAGTACTTC. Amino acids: CASSPGVVGRVRSETQYF.

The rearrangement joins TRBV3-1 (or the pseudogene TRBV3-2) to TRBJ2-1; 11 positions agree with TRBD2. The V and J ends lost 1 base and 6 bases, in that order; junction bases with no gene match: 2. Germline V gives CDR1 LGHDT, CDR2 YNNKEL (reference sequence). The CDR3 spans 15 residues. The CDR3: CASSQVTSGVNEQFF. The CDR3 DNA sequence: TGTGCCAGCAGCCAAGTGACTAGCGGGGTCAATGAGCAGTTCTTC.

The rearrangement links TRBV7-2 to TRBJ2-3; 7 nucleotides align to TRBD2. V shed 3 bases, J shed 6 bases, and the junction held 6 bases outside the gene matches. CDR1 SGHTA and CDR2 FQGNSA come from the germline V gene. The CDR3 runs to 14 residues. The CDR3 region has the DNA TGTGCCAGCAGCTTCAGCGGGGTGGAGGATACGCAGTATTTT. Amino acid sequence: CASSFSGVEDTQYF.

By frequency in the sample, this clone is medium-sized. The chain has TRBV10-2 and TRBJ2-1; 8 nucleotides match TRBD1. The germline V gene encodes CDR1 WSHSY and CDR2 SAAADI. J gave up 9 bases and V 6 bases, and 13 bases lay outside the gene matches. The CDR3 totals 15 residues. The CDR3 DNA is TGCGCCAGCAGCTGGACAGGGATGCGGAATGGTGAGCAGTTCTTC. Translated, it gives CASSWTGMRNGEQFF.

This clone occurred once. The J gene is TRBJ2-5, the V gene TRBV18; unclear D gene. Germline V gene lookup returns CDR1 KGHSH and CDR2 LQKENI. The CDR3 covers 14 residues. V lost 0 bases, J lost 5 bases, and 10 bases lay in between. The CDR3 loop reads CASSPPGTHETQYF. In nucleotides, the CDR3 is TGTGCCAGCTCACCACCGGGAACCCATGAGACCCAGTACTTC.

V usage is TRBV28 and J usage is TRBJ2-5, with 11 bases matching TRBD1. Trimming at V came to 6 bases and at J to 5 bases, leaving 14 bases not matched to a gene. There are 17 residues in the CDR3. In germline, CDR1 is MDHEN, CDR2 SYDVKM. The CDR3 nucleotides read TGTGCCAGCAGGACCACCGCCGGGACAGGGGGTTTGGAGACCCAGTACTTC. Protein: CASRTTAGTGGLETQYF.

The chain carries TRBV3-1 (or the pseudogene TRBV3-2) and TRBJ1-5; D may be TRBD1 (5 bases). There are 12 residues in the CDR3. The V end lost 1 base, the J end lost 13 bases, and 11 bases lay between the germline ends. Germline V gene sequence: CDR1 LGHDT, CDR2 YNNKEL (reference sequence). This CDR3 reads CASSQGGSRQHF. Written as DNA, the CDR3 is TGTGCCAGCAGCCAAGGGGGGTCGAGGCAGCATTTT.

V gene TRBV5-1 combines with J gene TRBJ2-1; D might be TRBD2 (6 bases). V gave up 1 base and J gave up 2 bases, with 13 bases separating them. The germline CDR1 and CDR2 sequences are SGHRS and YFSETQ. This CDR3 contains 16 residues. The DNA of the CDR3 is TGCGCCAGCAGCTTGTTCACTAGCTCCCCCTACAATGAGCAGTTCTTC. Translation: CASSLFTSSPYNEQFF.

The CDR3 nucleotides read TGTGCCAGCAGCTCGAAGACAGGGAAAGAGACCCAGTACTTC. This encodes CASSSKTGKETQYF. V usage is TRBV5-4 and J usage is TRBJ2-5; 7 bases align to TRBD1. The CDR3 runs 14 residues. J gave up 3 bases and V 3 bases, and 5 bases lay outside the gene matches. Germline V gene sequence: CDR1 SGHNT, CDR2 YYREEE (reference sequence).